One sample yielded the 5 T cell receptor beta chains listed below, sequenced in a study of T cell responses to AZD1222 COVID-19 vaccine. Repertoires were generated with immunoSEQ multiplex PCR, while TCRdb's copy carries only in-frame clones and drops some. The table has about 180,000 clones, 70% to 90% seen once; the top ten hold around a tenth. The specimen was peripheral blood, collected 28 days after the second AZD1222 dose. The receptors were gathered from an adult who received the AZD1222 COVID-19 vaccine.

This clone was observed a handful of times. The CDR3 loop reads CASSLTAGPGNTIYF. Here the CDR3 DNA reads TGTGCCAGCAGCCTGACGGCGGGTCCTGGAAACACCATATATTTT. The chain links TRBV6-5 to TRBJ1-3; unclear D gene. Trimming stripped 6 bases from V and 2 bases from J, with 14 bases between. Germline V gene sequence: CDR1 MNHEY, CDR2 SVGAGI. This CDR3 is 15 amino acids long.

This chain uses TRBV6-5 with TRBJ1-6; D is unclear. CDR3 length: 14 amino acids. Trimming stripped 6 bases from V and 6 bases from J, with 12 bases between. Germline V CDR1 and CDR2: MNHEY, SVGAGI. In DNA, the CDR3 is TGTGCCAGCAGCCGACCTGGGAGTAATTCACCCCTCCACTTT. Translating it yields CASSRPGSNSPLHF.

CDR3 amino acids: CASSQALGRSNSPLHF. Here the CDR3 DNA reads TGTGCCAGCAGCCAAGCTCTGGGGCGCAGCAATTCACCCCTCCACTTT. This rearrangement joins TRBV3-1 (or the pseudogene TRBV3-2) to TRBJ1-6; D might be TRBD1 (5 bases). Deletions cut 1 base from V and 7 bases from J, with 14 bases between. Germline V CDR1 and CDR2: LGHDT, YNNKEL (reference sequence). This CDR3 region has 16 residues.

This sequence joins TRBV30 and TRBJ2-6; D not resolved. V lost 4 bases to trimming and J lost 4 bases, with 8 bases between them. CDR1 and CDR2 from the germline V gene are GTSNPN and SVGIG (reference sequence). This CDR3 is built from 13 residues. The CDR3, as DNA: TGTGCCTGGACCCCGTCCGGGGCCAACGTCCTGACTTTC. Encoded protein: CAWTPSGANVLTF.

The chain joins TRBV2 to TRBJ1-6, with a weak D call TRBD1 (6 bases). V lost 6 bases and J lost 7, with 13 bases in between. The CDR3 has 14 residues. The germline V gene encodes CDR1 SNHLY and CDR2 FYNNEI. The CDR3 loop reads CASSLRGFNSPLHF. The CDR3 coding sequence is TGTGCCAGCAGCCTCAGGGGTTTCAATTCACCCCTCCACTTT.